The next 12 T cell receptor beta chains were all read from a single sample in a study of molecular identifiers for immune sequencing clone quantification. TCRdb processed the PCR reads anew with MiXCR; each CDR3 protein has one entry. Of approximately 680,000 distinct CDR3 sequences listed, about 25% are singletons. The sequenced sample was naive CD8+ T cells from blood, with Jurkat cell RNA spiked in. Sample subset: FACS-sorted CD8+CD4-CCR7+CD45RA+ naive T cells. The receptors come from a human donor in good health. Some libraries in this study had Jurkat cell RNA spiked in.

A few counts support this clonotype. The CDR3: CASSSPRVGLNNEQFF. Written as DNA, the CDR3 is TGTGCCAGCAGCTCGCCAAGGGTGGGGCTTAACAATGAGCAGTTCTTC. The V call is TRBV7-9, the J call TRBJ2-1; tentative D call: TRBD1 (5 bases). CDR1 and CDR2 from the germline V gene are SEHNR and FQNEAQ (reference sequence). The CDR3 loop spans 16 amino acids. V was trimmed by 4 bases and J by 5 bases, leaving 18 bases between them.

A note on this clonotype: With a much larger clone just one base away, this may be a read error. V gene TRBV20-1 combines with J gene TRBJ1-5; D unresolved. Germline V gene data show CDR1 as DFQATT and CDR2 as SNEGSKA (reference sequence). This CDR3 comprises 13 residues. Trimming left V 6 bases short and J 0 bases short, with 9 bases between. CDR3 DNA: TGCAGTGCGGGCCTATATAGCAATCAGCCCCAGCATTTT. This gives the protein CSAGLYSNQPQHF.

In nucleotides, the CDR3 is TGTGCCAGCAGCGCGTATGACAGGGACTACGAGCAGTACTTC. Encoded protein: CASSAYDRDYEQYF. This rearrangement joins TRBV9 to TRBJ2-7, with 7 positions matching TRBD1. The CDR3 consists of 14 residues. Germline values: CDR1 SGDLS, CDR2 YYNGEE. V lost 3 bases to trimming and J lost 3 bases; unmatched junction nucleotides: 6.

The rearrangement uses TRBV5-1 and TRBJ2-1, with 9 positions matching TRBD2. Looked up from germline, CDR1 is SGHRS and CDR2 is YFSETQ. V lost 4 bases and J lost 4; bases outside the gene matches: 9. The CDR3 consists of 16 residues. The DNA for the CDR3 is TGCGCCAGCAGCGGCGGGGCGGGAGGGCGTTACAATGAGCAGTTCTTC. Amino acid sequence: CASSGGAGGRYNEQFF.

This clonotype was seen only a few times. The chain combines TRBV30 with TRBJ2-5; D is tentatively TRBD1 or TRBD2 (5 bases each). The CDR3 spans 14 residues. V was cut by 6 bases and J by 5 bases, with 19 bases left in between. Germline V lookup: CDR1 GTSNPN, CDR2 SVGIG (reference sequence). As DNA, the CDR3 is TGTGCCTGTTACGAGGGGCCCGTGGGTGAGACCCAGTACTTC. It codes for CACYEGPVGETQYF.

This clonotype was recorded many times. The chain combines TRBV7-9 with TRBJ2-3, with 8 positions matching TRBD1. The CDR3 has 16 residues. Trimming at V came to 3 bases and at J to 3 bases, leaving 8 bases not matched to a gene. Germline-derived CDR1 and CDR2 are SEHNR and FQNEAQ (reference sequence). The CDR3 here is CASSFDRGERTDTQYF. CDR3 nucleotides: TGTGCCAGCAGCTTCGACAGGGGCGAGCGTACAGATACGCAGTATTTT.

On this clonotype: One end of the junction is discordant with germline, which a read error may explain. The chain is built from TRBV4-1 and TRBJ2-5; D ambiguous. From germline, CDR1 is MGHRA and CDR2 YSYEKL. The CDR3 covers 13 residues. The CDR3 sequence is CASSQDRQEPQYF. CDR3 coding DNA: TGCGCCAGCAGCCAAGACCGCCAAGAGCCCCAGTACTTC.

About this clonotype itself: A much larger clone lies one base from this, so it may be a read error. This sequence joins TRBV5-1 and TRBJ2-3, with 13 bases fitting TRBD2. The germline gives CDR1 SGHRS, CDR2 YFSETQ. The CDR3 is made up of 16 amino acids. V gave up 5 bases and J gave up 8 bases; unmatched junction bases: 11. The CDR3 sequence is CASRSTSGRQGGTQYF. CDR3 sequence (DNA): TGCGCCAGCAGGTCGACTAGCGGGAGGCAAGGGGGTACGCAGTATTTT.

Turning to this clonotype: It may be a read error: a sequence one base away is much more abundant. The CDR3, as DNA: TGTGCCAGCGGATCCGGGACAGGCCGGACCGGGGAGCTGTTTTTT. Translated, it gives CASGSGTGRTGELFF. The V and J genes are TRBV7-9 and TRBJ2-2; 8 bases are shared with TRBD1. The germline V gene has CDR1 SEHNR and CDR2 FQNEAQ (reference sequence). V gave up 8 bases and J gave up 5 bases; unmatched junction bases: 10. The CDR3 spans 15 residues.

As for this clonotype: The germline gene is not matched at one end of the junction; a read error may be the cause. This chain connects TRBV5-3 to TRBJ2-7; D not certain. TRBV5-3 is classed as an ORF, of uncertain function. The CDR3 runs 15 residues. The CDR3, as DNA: TGTGCCAGCAGCTTTGTAGTCGCAGACGGCTACGAGCAGTACTTC. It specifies CASSFVVADGYEQYF.

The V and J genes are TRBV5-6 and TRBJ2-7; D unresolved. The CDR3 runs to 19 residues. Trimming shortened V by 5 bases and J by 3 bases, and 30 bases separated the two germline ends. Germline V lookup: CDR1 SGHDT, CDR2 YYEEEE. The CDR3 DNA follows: TGTGCCAGCAGGCCACATCTGGGGTACCGGGTAAGAAGTGTCTACGAGCAGTACTTC. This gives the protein CASRPHLGYRVRSVYEQYF.

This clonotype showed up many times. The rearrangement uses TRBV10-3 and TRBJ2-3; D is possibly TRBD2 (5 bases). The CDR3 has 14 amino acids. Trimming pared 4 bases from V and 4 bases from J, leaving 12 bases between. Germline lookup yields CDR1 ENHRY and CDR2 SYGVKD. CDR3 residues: CAISVPGRADTQYF. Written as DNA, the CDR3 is TGTGCCATCAGTGTCCCCGGGCGGGCAGATACGCAGTATTTT.